The clone carrying this T cell receptor beta chain was recorded at least ten times. This record belongs to a study of identical twins. TCRdb called the 5' RACE reads again in MiXCR, with one record for every CDR3 protein. The table records about 340,000 distinct CDR3 sequences, 9% to 15% of them present only once. Germline CDR1 and CDR2: SGHDT and YYEEEE. This CDR3 comprises 14 residues. The V and J ends lost 4 bases and 6 bases, in that order; junction bases with no gene match: 10. The data also belong to a second study, concerning yellow fever vaccine responses in identical twins. That report adds: Reports say the vaccine T cell response in twins looked partly convergent and partly personalized.

The material sequenced was CD8+ T cells sorted from blood. This TCR was sampled from a young woman in good health. This sequence joins TRBV5-6 and TRBJ2-7, with 7 nucleotides matching TRBD1. CDR3 region: CASSDGQVPGEQYF. The CDR3 bases are TGTGCCAGCAGCGACGGACAGGTACCGGGCGAGCAGTACTTC.